One T cell receptor (beta chain) is described in this entry. This CDR3 region has 15 residues. V trimming: 1 base; J trimming: 4 bases; junction bases outside the gene matches: 6. CDR1 and CDR2 (germline): LGHNA, YNFKEQ. Methods used by the authors: Reference gene primer amplification in the assay estimated nucleated cell counts. TCRdb keeps only in-frame clones here, not all; method: immunoSEQ multiplex PCR. V and J calls and clone size are as listed in that table; D and trimming were resolved from the DNA. This sample has 150,000 or so clones, with 78% found just once. These data belong to a study of blood T cell repertoires in COVID-19. Study-wide background: Sites in the United States, Italy and Spain provided acute and convalescent COVID-19 samples. Sources were T cells, B-cell-depleted T cells, or PBMCs; the material itself was cDNA or gDNA.

The chain carries TRBV4-2 and TRBJ1-2; 7 nucleotides match TRBD1. Sequencing input: peripheral blood. The sequence was collected from a man older than 75 with acute or convalescent COVID-19. In nucleotides, the CDR3 is TGTGCCAGCAGCCAAGGGAGCGCAGGGGGCTATGGCTACACCTTC. It yields the protein CASSQGSAGGYGYTF.